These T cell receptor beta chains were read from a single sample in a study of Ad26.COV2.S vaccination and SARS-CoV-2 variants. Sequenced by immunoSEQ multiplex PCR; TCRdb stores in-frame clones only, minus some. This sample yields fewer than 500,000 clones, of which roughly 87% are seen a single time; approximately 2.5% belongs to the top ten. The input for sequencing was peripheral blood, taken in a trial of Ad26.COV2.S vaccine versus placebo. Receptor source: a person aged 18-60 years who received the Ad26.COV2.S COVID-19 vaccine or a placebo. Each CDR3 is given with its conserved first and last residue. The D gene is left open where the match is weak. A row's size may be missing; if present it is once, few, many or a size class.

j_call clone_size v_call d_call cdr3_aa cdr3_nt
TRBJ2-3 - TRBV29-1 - CSVDQGSTDTQYF TGCAGCGTTGACCAGGGAAGCACAGATACGCAGTATTTT
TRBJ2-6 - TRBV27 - CASSSTGHRAGANVLTF TGTGCCAGCAGTTCGACGGGACACCGGGCTGGGGCCAACGTCCTGACTTTC
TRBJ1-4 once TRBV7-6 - CASSFGRQAYGEKLFF TGTGCCAGCAGCTTTGGCCGACAGGCCTACGGGGAAAAACTGTTTTTT
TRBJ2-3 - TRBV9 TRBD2 CASSVDPRLAGAGTQYF TGTGCCAGCAGCGTAGACCCTCGACTAGCGGGGGCAGGTACGCAGTATTTT
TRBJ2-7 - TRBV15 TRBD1 CATSRGDSPYEQYF TGTGCCACCAGCAGGGGGGACAGTCCCTACGAGCAGTACTTC
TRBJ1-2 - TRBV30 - CAWDSGKGYDGYTF TGTGCCTGGGACTCAGGGAAAGGGTATGATGGCTACACCTTC
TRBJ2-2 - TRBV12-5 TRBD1 CASGWVRGGLNTGELFF TGTGCTAGTGGTTGGGTGCGAGGGGGCCTGAACACCGGGGAGCTGTTTTTT
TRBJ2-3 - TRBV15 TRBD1 CATSRRTGDTDTQYF TGTGCCACCAGCAGGAGGACAGGGGACACAGATACGCAGTATTTT
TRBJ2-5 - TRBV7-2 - CASRQVETQYF TGTGCCAGCAGGCAGGTAGAGACCCAGTACTTC
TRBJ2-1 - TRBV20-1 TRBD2 CSASTSGPNEQFF TGCAGTGCTAGTACTAGCGGCCCCAATGAGCAGTTCTTC
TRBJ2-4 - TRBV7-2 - CASSLAAGVGNIQYF TGTGCCAGCAGCTTAGCAGCCGGGGTCGGGAACATTCAGTACTTC
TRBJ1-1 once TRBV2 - CASSDFGGETEAFF TGTGCCAGCAGTGATTTCGGAGGGGAAACTGAAGCTTTCTTT
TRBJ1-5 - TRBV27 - CASSQYPPSYSNQPQHF TGTGCCAGCAGTCAATATCCCCCCTCCTATAGCAATCAGCCCCAGCATTTT
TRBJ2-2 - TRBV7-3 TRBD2 CASSPSRLAGGQTNTGELFF TGTGCCAGCAGCCCGAGTAGGCTAGCGGGAGGCCAAACGAACACCGGGGAGCTGTTTTTT
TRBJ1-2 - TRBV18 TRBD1 CASSPDRGATNYGYTF TGTGCCAGCTCACCCGACAGGGGCGCCACCAACTATGGCTACACCTTC
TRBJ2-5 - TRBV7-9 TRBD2 CASSQGLAGEMGTQYF TGTGCCAGCAGCCAGGGACTAGCGGGAGAGATGGGGACCCAGTACTTC
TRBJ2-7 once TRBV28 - CASSSPGEQYF TGTGCCAGCAGTTCCCCGGGCGAGCAGTACTTC
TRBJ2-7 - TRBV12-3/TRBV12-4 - CASSPAYEQYF TGTGCCAGCAGCCCTGCCTACGAGCAGTACTTC
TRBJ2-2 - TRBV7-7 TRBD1 CASSQRQGSAGELFF TGTGCTAGCAGCCAAAGACAGGGGAGTGCCGGGGAGCTGTTTTTT
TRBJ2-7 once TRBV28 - CASSLISRGSSYEQYF TGTGCCAGCAGCCTTATTAGCCGGGGGAGCTCCTACGAGCAGTACTTC
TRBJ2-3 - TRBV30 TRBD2 CAWSVVWTSGSTDTQYF TGTGCCTGGAGTGTAGTATGGACTAGCGGGAGCACAGATACGCAGTATTTT
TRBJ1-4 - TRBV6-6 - CASSYSRNEEKLFF TGTGCCAGCAGTTACTCTCGGAATGAAGAAAAACTGTTTTTT
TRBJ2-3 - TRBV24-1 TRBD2 CATSDSLAGSTDTQYF TGTGCCACCAGTGATTCACTAGCGGGGAGCACAGATACGCAGTATTTT
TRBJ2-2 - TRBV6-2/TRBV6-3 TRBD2 CASSYRGLAGGWDTGELFF TGTGCCAGCAGTTACCGAGGACTAGCGGGAGGCTGGGACACCGGGGAGCTGTTTTTT
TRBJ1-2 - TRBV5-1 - CASSSLGGGYGYTF TGCGCCAGCAGCTCTTTGGGGGGCGGCTATGGCTACACCTTC
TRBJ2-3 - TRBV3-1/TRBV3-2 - CASSQGYTQYF TGTGCCAGCAGCCAAGGGTATACGCAGTATTTT
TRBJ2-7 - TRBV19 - CASSTGQFSYEQYF TGTGCCAGTAGTACTGGACAATTCTCCTACGAGCAGTACTTC
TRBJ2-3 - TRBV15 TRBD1 CATSPMKGQGFQDTQYF TGTGCCACCAGCCCAATGAAGGGACAGGGTTTCCAGGATACGCAGTATTTT
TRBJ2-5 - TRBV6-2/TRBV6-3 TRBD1 CASSGQGGETQYF TGTGCCAGCAGCGGACAGGGAGGAGAGACCCAGTACTTC
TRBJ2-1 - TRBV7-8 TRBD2 CASSLGAGGPYNEQFF TGTGCCAGCAGCTTAGGGGCGGGGGGTCCCTACAATGAGCAGTTCTTC
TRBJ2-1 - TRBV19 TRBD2 CASSIGLASSYNEQFF TGTGCCAGTAGTATCGGACTAGCGTCTTCCTACAATGAGCAGTTCTTC
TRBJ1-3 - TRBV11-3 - CASSSRGRPKW TGTGCCAGCAGCTCAAGGGGCCGCCCGAAGTGG
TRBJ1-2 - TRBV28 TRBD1 CASSLGDRSYYGYTF TGTGCCAGCAGTCTAGGGGACAGGTCGTACTATGGCTACACCTTC
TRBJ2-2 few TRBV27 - CASSLLTGELFF TGTGCCAGCAGTTTACTTACCGGGGAGCTGTTTTTT
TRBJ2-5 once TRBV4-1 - CASSQAGRAGTQYF TGCGCCAGCAGCCAAGCGGGCAGGGCAGGGACCCAGTACTTC
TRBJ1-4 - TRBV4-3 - CASSQEGYNVGDVNEKLFF TGCGCCAGCAGCCAAGAGGGCTATAATGTGGGCGACGTCAATGAAAAACTGTTTTTT
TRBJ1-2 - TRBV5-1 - CASSLARGYGYTF TGCGCCAGCAGCTTGGCCAGGGGCTATGGCTACACCTTC
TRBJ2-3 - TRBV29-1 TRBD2 CSVEVRGSYTDTQYF TGCAGCGTTGAAGTGCGGGGGTCTTACACAGATACGCAGTATTTT
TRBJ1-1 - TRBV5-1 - CASSLAAENTEAFF TGCGCCAGCAGCTTGGCCGCGGAAAACACTGAAGCTTTCTTT
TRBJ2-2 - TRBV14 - CASSQGRRNTGELFF TGTGCCAGCAGCCAGGGGAGAAGGAACACCGGGGAGCTGTTTTTT
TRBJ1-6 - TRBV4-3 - CASSPQVNLNSPLHF TGCGCCAGCAGCCCTCAGGTGAACCTTAATTCACCCCTCCACTTT
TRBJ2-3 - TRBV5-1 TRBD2 CASSRRGAGADTQYF TGCGCCAGCAGCCGGCGGGGGGCGGGTGCGGATACGCAGTATTTT
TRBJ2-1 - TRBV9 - CASSVDRGWGNEQFF TGTGCCAGCAGCGTAGATCGGGGGTGGGGCAATGAGCAGTTCTTC
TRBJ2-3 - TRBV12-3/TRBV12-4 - CASSFGDTQYF TGTGCCAGCAGTTTTGGGGATACGCAGTATTTT
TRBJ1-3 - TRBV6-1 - CASSETPPDGGNTIYF TGTGCCAGCAGTGAAACCCCCCCGGACGGAGGAAACACCATATATTTT
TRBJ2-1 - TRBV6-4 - CASSGQLGLNEQFF TGTGCCAGCAGTGGCCAACTAGGTCTCAATGAGCAGTTCTTC
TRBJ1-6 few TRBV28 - CASSLRKVNNSPLHF TGTGCCAGCAGTTTACGTAAGGTGAATAATTCACCCCTCCACTTT
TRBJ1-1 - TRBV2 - CASRISMNTEAFF TGTGCCAGCAGGATTTCGATGAACACTGAAGCTTTCTTT
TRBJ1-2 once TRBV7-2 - CASSRGRANYGYTF TGTGCCAGCAGCCGGGGGAGGGCTAACTATGGCTACACCTTC
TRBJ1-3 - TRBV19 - CASSIGRYSGNTIYF TGTGCCAGTAGTATAGGGCGGTACTCTGGAAACACCATATATTTT
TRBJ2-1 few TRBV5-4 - CASSFTSEQFF TGTGCCAGCAGCTTTACATCTGAGCAGTTCTTC
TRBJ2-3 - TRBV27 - CATIRGDTQYF TGTGCCACCATCCGCGGGGATACGCAGTATTTT